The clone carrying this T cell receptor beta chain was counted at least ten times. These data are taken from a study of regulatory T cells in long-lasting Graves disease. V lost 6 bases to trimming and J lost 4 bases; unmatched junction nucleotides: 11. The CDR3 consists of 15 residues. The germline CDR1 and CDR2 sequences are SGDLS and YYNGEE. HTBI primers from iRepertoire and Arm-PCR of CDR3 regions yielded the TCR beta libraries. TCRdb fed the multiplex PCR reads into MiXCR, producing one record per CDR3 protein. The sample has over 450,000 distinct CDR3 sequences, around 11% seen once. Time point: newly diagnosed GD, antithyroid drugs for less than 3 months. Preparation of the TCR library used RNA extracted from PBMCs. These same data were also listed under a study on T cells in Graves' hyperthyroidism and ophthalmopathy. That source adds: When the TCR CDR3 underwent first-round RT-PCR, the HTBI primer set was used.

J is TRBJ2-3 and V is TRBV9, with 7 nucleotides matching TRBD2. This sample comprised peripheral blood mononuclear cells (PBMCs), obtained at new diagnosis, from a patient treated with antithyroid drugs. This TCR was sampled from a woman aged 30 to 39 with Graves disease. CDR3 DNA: TGTGCCAGCAAGCGCGGCGGGAGTCAAGCAGATACGCAGTATTTT. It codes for CASKRGGSQADTQYF.